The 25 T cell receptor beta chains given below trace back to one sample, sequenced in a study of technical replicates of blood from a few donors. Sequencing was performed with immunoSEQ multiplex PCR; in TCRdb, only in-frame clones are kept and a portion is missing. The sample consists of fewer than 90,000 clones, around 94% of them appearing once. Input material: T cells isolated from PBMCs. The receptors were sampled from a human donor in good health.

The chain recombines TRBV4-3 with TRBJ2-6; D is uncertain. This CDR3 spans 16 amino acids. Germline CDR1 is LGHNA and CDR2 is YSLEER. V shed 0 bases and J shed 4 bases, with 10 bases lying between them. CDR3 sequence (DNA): TGCGCCAGCAGCCAAGATCGAGTCTCCGGGGCCAACGTCCTGACTTTC. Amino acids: CASSQDRVSGANVLTF.

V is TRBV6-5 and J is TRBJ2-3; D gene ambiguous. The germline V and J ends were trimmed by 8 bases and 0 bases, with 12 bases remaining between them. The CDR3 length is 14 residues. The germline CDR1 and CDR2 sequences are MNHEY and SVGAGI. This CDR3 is CASGPGSSTDTQYF. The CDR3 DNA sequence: TGTGCCAGCGGTCCGGGTTCTAGCACAGATACGCAGTATTTT.

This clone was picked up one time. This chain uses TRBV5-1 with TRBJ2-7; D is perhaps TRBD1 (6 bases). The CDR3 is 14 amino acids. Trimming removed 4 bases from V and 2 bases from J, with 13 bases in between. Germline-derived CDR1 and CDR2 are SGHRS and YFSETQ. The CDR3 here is CASSPQGITYEQYF. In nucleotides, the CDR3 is TGCGCCAGCAGCCCGCAGGGGATCACCTACGAGCAGTACTTC. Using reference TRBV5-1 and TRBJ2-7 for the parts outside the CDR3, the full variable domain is KAGVTQTPRYLIKTRGQQVTLSCSPISGHRSVSWYQQTPGQGLQFLFEYFSETQRNKGNFPGRFSGRQFSNSRSEMNVSTLELGDSALYLCASSPQGITYEQYFGPGTRLTVT.

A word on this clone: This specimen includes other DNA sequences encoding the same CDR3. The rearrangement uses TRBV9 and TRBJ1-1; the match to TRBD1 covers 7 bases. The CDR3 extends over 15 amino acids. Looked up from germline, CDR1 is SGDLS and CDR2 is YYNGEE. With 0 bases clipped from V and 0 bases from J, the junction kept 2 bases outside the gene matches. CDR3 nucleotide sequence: TGTGCCAGCAGCGTAGAGGGGGCCTTGAACACTGAAGCTTTCTTT. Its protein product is CASSVEGALNTEAFF.

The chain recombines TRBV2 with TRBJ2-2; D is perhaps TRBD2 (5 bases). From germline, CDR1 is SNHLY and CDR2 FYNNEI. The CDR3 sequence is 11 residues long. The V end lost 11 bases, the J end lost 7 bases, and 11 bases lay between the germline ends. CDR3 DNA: TGTGCCTCAGCGGAGAGCGGGGAGCTGTTTTTT. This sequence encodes CASAESGELFF.

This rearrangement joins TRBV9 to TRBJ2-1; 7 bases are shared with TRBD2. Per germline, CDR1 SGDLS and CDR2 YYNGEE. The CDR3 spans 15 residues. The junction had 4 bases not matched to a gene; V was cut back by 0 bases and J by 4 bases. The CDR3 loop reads CASSVEGRGYNEQFF. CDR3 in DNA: TGTGCCAGCAGCGTAGAGGGGAGGGGTTACAATGAGCAGTTCTTC.

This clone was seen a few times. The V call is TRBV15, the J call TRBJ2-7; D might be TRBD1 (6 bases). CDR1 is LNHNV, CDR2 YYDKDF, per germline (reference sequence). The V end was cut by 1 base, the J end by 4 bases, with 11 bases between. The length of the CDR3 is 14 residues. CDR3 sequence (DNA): TGTGCCACCAGCAGAGCGACAGGAGGATACGAGCAGTACTTC. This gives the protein CATSRATGGYEQYF.

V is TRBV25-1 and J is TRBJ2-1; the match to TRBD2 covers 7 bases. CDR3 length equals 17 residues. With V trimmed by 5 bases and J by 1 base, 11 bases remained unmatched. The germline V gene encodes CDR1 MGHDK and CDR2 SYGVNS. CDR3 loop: CASSPHRLAESYNEQFF. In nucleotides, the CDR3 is TGTGCCAGCAGTCCCCATCGGCTAGCGGAGTCCTACAATGAGCAGTTCTTC.

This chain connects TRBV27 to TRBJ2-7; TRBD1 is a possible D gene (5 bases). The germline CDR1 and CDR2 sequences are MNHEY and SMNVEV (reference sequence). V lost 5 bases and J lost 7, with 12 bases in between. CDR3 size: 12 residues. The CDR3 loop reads CASSPQGWEQYF. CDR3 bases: TGTGCCAGCAGTCCCCAGGGATGGGAGCAGTACTTC.

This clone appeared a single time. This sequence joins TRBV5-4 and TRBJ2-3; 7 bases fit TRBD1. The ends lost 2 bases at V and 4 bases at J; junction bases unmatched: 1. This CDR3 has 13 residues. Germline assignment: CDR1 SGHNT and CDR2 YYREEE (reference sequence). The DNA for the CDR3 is TGTGCCAGCAGCTTCACAGGGGCAGATACGCAGTATTTT. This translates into CASSFTGADTQYF.

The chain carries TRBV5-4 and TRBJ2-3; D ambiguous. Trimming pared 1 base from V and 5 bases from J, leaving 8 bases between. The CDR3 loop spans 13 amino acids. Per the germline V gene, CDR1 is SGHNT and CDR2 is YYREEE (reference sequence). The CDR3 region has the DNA TGTGCCAGCAGCTTGAGCGCTATAGATACGCAGTATTTT. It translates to CASSLSAIDTQYF. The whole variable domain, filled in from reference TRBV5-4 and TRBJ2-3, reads ETGVTQSPTHLIKTRGQQVTLRCSSQSGHNTVSWYQQALGQGPQFIFQYYREEENGRGNFPPRFSGLQFPNYSSELNVNALELDDSALYLCASSLSAIDTQYFGPGTRLTVL.

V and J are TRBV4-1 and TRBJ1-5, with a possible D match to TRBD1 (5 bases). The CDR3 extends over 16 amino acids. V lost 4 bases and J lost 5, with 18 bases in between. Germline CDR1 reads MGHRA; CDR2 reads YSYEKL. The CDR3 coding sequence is TGCGCCAGCAGCCTAGGGGCGCTCGGGTTGCATCAGCCCCAGCATTTT. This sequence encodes CASSLGALGLHQPQHF.

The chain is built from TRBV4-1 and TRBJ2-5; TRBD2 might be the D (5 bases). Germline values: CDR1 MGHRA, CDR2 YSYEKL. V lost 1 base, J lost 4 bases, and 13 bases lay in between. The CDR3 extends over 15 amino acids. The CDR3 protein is CASSQVEGVLETQYF. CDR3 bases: TGCGCCAGCAGCCAAGTTGAGGGAGTCTTAGAGACCCAGTACTTC.

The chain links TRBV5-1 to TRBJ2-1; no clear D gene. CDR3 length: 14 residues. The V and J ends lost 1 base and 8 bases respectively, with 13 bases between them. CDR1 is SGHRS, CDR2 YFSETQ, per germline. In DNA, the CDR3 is TGCGCCAGCAGCTTGACGGGTAGCATCGATGAGCAGTTCTTC. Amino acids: CASSLTGSIDEQFF.

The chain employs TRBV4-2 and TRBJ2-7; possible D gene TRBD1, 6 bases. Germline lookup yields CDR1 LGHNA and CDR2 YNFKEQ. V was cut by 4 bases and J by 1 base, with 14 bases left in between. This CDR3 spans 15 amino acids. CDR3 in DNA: TGTGCCAGCAGCCCCCGGCAGGGGATTTCCTACGAGCAGTACTTC. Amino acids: CASSPRQGISYEQYF.

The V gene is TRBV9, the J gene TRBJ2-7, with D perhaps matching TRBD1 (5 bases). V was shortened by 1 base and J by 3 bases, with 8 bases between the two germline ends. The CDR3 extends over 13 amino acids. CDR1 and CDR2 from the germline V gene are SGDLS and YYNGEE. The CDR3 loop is CASSVQGNYEQYF. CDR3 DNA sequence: TGTGCCAGCAGCGTACAGGGTAACTACGAGCAGTACTTC.

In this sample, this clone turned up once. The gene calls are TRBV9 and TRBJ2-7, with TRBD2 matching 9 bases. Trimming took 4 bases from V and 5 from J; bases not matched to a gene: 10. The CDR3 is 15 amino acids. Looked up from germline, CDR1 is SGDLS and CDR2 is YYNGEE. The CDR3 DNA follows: TGTGCCAGCAGCCTCAGTAGCGGGAGTGCCGACGAGCAGTACTTC. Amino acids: CASSLSSGSADEQYF.

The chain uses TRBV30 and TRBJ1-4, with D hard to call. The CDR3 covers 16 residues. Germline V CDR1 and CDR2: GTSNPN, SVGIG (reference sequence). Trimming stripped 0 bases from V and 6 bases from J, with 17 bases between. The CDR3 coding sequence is TGTGCCTGGAGTGTACTGGGGTCGCGGGTGGATGAAAAACTGTTTTTT. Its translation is CAWSVLGSRVDEKLFF.

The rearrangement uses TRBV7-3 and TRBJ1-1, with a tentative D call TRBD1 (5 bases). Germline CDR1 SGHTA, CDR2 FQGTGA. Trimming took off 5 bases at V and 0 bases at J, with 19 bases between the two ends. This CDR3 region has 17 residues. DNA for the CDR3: TGTGCCAGCAGCCCCAGGGCCCAGACATCCATGAACACTGAAGCTTTCTTT. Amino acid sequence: CASSPRAQTSMNTEAFF. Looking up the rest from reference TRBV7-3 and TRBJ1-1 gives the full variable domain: GAGVSQTPSNKVTEKGKYVELRCDPISGHTALYWYRQSLGQGPEFLIYFQGTGAADDSGLPNDRFFAVRPEGSVSTLKIQRTERGDSAVYLCASSPRAQTSMNTEAFFGQGTRLTVV.

CDR3 coding DNA: TGTGCCAGCAGCTTGGCTGCGGTGTACTCTGGAAACACCATATATTTT. Translated: CASSLAAVYSGNTIYF. The rearrangement links TRBV5-8 to TRBJ1-3; D not certain. The CDR3 runs 16 residues. The V and J ends lost 0 bases and 0 bases respectively, with 10 bases between them. Per germline, CDR1 SGHTS and CDR2 YDEGEE.

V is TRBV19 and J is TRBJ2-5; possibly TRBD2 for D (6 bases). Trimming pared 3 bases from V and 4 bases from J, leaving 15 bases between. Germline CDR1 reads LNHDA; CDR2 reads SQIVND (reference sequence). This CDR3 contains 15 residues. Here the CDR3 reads CASSIIHGGRETQYF. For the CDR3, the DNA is TGTGCCAGTAGTATTATACACGGAGGGCGAGAGACCCAGTACTTC.

CDR3 sequence: CASSSGTSVSEFF. In DNA form, the CDR3 reads TGTGCCAGCAGCTCCGGGACTAGCGTCTCGGAGTTCTTC. V usage is TRBV7-2 and J usage is TRBJ2-1, with 10 positions matching TRBD2. V lost 4 bases, J lost 14 bases, and 8 bases stayed unmatched. The CDR3 has 13 amino acids. CDR1 and CDR2 from the germline V gene are SGHTA and FQGNSA.

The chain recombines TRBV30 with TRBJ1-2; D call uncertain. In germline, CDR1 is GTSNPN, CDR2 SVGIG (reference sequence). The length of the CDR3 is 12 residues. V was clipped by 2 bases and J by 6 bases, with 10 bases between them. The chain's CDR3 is CAWSQDLDGYTF. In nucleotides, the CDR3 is TGTGCCTGGAGTCAGGACTTGGATGGCTACACCTTC.

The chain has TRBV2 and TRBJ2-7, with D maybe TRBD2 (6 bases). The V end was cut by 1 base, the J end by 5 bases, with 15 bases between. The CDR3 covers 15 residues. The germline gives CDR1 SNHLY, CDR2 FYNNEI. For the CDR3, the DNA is TGTGCCAGCAGTGAAGGGGGGGAGAGGATCCACGAGCAGTACTTC. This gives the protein CASSEGGERIHEQYF.

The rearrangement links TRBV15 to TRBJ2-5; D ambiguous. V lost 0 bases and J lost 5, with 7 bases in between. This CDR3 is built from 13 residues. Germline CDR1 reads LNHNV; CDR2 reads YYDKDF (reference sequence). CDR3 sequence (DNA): TGTGCCACCAGCAGAGATCCGAGCGAGACCCAGTACTTC. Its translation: CATSRDPSETQYF.